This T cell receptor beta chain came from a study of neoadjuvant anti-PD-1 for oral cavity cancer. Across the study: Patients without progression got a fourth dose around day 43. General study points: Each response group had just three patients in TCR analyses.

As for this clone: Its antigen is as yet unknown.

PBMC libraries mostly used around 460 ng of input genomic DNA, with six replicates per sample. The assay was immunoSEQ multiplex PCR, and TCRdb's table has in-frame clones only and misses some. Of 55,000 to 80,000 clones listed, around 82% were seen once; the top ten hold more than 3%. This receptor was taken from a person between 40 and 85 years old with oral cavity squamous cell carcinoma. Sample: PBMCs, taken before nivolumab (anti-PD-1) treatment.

CDR3 nucleotides: TGTGCCAGCAGGGCCTCCAATGGGAACTATGGCTACACCTTC. Translated, it gives CASRASNGNYGYTF. The V gene is TRBV6-5, the J gene TRBJ1-2; D not certain. This CDR3 contains 14 residues. Trimming removed 6 bases from V and 2 bases from J, with 13 bases in between. Germline V gene sequence: CDR1 MNHEY, CDR2 SVGAGI.